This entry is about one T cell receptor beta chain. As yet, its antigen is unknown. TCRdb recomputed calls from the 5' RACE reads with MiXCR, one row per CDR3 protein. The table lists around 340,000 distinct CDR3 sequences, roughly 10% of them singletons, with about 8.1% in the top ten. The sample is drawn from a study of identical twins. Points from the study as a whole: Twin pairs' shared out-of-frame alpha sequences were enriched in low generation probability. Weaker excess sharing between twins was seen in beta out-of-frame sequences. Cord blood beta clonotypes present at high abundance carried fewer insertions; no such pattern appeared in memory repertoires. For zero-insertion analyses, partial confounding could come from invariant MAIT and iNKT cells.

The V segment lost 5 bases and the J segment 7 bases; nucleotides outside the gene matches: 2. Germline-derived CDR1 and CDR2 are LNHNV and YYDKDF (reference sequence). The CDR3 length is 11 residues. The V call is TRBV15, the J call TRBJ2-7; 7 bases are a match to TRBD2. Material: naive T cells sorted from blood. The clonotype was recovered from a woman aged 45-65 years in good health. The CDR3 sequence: CATSGGGEQYF. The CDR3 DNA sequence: TGTGCCACCAGCGGGGGGGGTGAGCAGTACTTC.